What follows are 6 T cell receptor beta chains derived from one specimen sequenced in a study of T cell repertoires in cytomegalovirus infection. MiXCR, applied by TCRdb to the reads, yields one record per CDR3 protein. Of just over 300,000 distinct CDR3 sequences detected, about a sixth appear once; the ten largest clones hold approximately 12%. The sequenced sample consisted of PBMCs. The receptors were sampled from a human donor in good health (CMV status not recorded). Some clones in this sample may be carry-over from other donors' samples.

For this clonotype: A much larger clone sits a single nucleotide away, making a read error possible. The chain links TRBV7-2 to TRBJ2-1; no clear D gene. The CDR3 consists of 15 residues. Germline CDR1 and CDR2: SGHTA and FQGNSA. Trimming left V 6 bases short and J 0 bases short, with 12 bases between. The CDR3 reads CASRGLYSSYNEQFF. DNA for the CDR3: TGTGCCAGCAGGGGGTTATACAGCTCCTACAATGAGCAGTTCTTC.

This clonotype has ten or more counts. This rearrangement joins TRBV7-2 to TRBJ1-2, with 8 bases lining up with TRBD1. J lost 4 bases, V lost 5 bases, and 12 bases had no gene match. This CDR3 comprises 16 residues. Germline V CDR1 and CDR2: SGHTA, FQGNSA. DNA for the CDR3: TGTGCCAGCAGCCCAGGGGCCGGGCAGGGGGCCTATGGCTACACCTTC. The encoded protein is CASSPGAGQGAYGYTF.

This clonotype was observed many times. V usage is TRBV28 and J usage is TRBJ1-2, with a possible D match to TRBD1 (5 bases). The germline V gene encodes CDR1 MDHEN and CDR2 SYDVKM. V lost 5 bases, J lost 4 bases, and 14 bases lay in between. The CDR3 has 14 amino acids. CDR3 DNA sequence: TGTGCCAGCAGTCCCGGGACTCCTTTCTATGGCTACACCTTC. Encoded protein: CASSPGTPFYGYTF.

There are many counts of this clonotype. V usage is TRBV7-6 and J usage is TRBJ2-7; 8 bases fit TRBD1. This CDR3 is 14 amino acids long. The junction had 9 bases not matched to a gene; V was cut back by 4 bases and J by 7 bases. Germline CDR1 reads SGHVS; CDR2 reads FNYEAQ. Written as DNA, the CDR3 is TGTGCCAGCAGCTCCGGACAGGGCTCACGGGAGCAGTACTTC. It specifies CASSSGQGSREQYF.

This chain connects TRBV7-6 to TRBJ2-2, with D unresolved. The CDR3 covers 15 residues. Trimming removed 5 bases from V and 6 bases from J, with 16 bases in between. Per germline, CDR1 SGHVS and CDR2 FNYEAQ. CDR3: CASSPLNLEAGELFF. The CDR3 region has the DNA TGTGCCAGCAGCCCCCTTAATCTGGAAGCCGGGGAGCTGTTTTTT.

This clonotype was counted at least ten times. The chain carries TRBV6-1 and TRBJ2-3, with TRBD2 matching over 12 bases. Germline assignment: CDR1 MNHNS and CDR2 SASEGT. The J segment lost 7 bases and the V segment lost 5 bases, leaving 10 bases of the junction unmatched. The CDR3 contains 16 residues. CDR3 nucleotides: TGTGCCAGCAGTCGACAGACTAGCGGGGGTGTTTATACGCAGTATTTT. Amino acids: CASSRQTSGGVYTQYF.